Presented here are 14 T cell receptor beta chains from one specimen sequenced in a study of blood T cells in healthy people across ages (dated by TCRdb to between 2014 and 2016). The method behind the library was 5' RACE. Sequencing was carried out with an Illumina HiSeq 2500. A second PCR of about 6 to 11 cycles was performed with a sample-barcoded 5' primer and a J-beta primer mix. Through fastp at Q25 and MiXCR, TCRdb rebuilt clones from the public reads, retaining in-frame beta chains. Rows with one shared CDR3 protein collapse into an entry with the most common genes and DNA. Here the sample has just over 1 million distinct CDR3 sequences; less than 50% occur a single time. The top ten clones comprise about 20% of the sample. Sequenced sample: blood. The source of these receptors is a woman aged 60-75 years in good health.

CDR3 amino acids: CSATRQKQYF. The CDR3 coding sequence is TGCAGTGCTACCCGCCAGAAGCAGTATTTT. The chain is built from TRBV20-1 and TRBJ2-3, with D hard to call. The germline V gene has CDR1 DFQATT and CDR2 SNEGSKA (reference sequence). The CDR3 runs to 10 residues. V lost 4 bases and J lost 11, with 10 bases in between.

This clonotype was counted a few times. This sequence joins TRBV20-1 and TRBJ2-3; TRBD2 agrees at 7 bases. The V segment lost 5 bases and the J segment 5 bases; nucleotides outside the gene matches: 4. Germline V gene lookup returns CDR1 DFQATT and CDR2 SNEGSKA (reference sequence). The CDR3 loop spans 12 amino acids. The CDR3 spells CSAEGRGDTQYF. The CDR3 nucleotides read TGCAGTGCTGAGGGGAGGGGAGATACGCAGTATTTT.

This clonotype was counted at least ten times. V gene TRBV4-1 combines with J gene TRBJ2-5; D ambiguous. From germline, CDR1 is MGHRA and CDR2 YSYEKL. The CDR3 contains 13 residues. V gave up 1 base and J gave up 4 bases, with 7 bases separating them. CDR3 nucleotides: TGCGCCAGCAGCCAAGTGGACGGAGAGACCCAGTACTTC. Encoded protein: CASSQVDGETQYF.

The rearrangement links TRBV7-7 to TRBJ2-2; D is possibly TRBD1 (5 bases). Per the germline V gene, CDR1 is SSHAT and CDR2 is FNYEAQ (reference sequence). The CDR3 sequence is 14 residues long. V was pared by 6 bases and J by 1 base, with 9 bases between. The CDR3, as DNA: TGTGCCAGCAGTTTCAGGGAGAACACCGGGGAGCTGTTTTTT. It is translated as CASSFRENTGELFF.

This clonotype showed up just once. The gene calls are TRBV5-4 and TRBJ2-6; no clear D. CDR1 and CDR2 (germline): SGHNT, YYREEE (reference sequence). V lost 1 base and J lost 0, with 5 bases in between. This CDR3 is 15 amino acids long. The CDR3 reads CASSLIFSGANVLTF. The CDR3 DNA sequence: TGTGCCAGCAGCTTGATCTTCTCTGGGGCCAACGTCCTGACTTTC.

The sample holds a few counts of this clonotype. The chain uses TRBV7-2 and TRBJ2-7, with 8 positions matching TRBD1. V shed 4 bases, J shed 2 bases, and the junction held 13 bases outside the gene matches. The CDR3 has 17 residues. Germline values: CDR1 SGHTA, CDR2 FQGNSA. CDR3 sequence reads: CASSSLHRGTNPYEQYF. The CDR3 DNA sequence: TGTGCCAGCAGCTCCCTCCACAGGGGGACAAATCCCTACGAGCAGTACTTC.

This chain connects TRBV3-1 to TRBJ2-5; 7 bases line up with TRBD1. Judging by the DNA end, TRBJ2-7 fits better; the J call may be wrong. Germline V CDR1 and CDR2: LGHDT, YNNKEL (reference sequence). The CDR3 runs to 12 residues. CDR3 nucleotides: TGTGCCAGCAGCCGACAGGGCATCGAGCAGTACTTC. Translation gives CASSRQGIEQYF.

The DNA of the CDR3 is TGTGCCAGCAGCCAAACGGGGGGACTAGATTCCTACAATGAGCAGTACTTC. Residues: CASSQTGGLDSYNEQYF. The chain combines TRBV3-1 with TRBJ2-1; 8 positions match TRBD2. The DNA end favors TRBJ2-7, so the J call may be wrong. The CDR3 is made up of 17 amino acids. The germline CDR1 and CDR2 sequences are LGHDT and YNNKEL (reference sequence).

In this sample, this clonotype turned up a few times. CDR3: CASSEYKPQRGWKDEQYF. The DNA for the CDR3 is TGTGCCAGCAGTGAATATAAGCCCCAGAGGGGTTGGAAGGACGAGCAGTACTTC. The rearrangement joins TRBV25-1 to TRBJ2-5; D possibly matches TRBD1 or TRBD2 (5 bases each). The DNA end lines up better with TRBJ2-7; the J call may be wrong. Germline CDR1 and CDR2: MGHDK and SYGVNS. This CDR3 is 18 amino acids long.

The chain recombines TRBV11-2 with TRBJ2-7; unclear D gene. The V gene's germline CDR1 is SGHAT and CDR2 FQNNGV. The CDR3 loop spans 12 amino acids. The ends were cut back, 5 bases at V and 4 bases at J, with 9 bases in the middle. This CDR3 reads CASSGFRYEQYF. CDR3 nucleotides: TGTGCCAGCAGCGGATTCAGGTACGAGCAGTACTTC.

The genes are TRBV5-4 and TRBJ1-1, with D maybe TRBD1 (6 bases). The CDR3 consists of 16 residues. Trimming shortened V by 0 bases and J by 5 bases, and 17 bases separated the two germline ends. Germline CDR1 SGHNT, CDR2 YYREEE (reference sequence). The CDR3 coding sequence is TGTGCCAGCAGCTTGGGGGGCTTTACAGGGTCGACTGAAGCTTTCTTT. This gives the protein CASSLGGFTGSTEAFF. Full variable domain (rest looked up from reference TRBV5-4 and TRBJ1-1): ETGVTQSPTHLIKTRGQQVTLRCSSQSGHNTVSWYQQALGQGPQFIFQYYREEENGRGNFPPRFSGLQFPNYSSELNVNALELDDSALYLCASSLGGFTGSTEAFFGQGTRLTVV.

V is TRBV4-1 and J is TRBJ2-3, with 10 bases identical to TRBD1. CDR3 length: 16 residues. V lost 1 base to trimming and J lost 4 bases; unmatched junction nucleotides: 5. Germline CDR1 reads MGHRA; CDR2 reads YSYEKL. The CDR3 spells CASSQGGQGVSDTQYF. Here the CDR3 DNA reads TGCGCCAGCAGCCAAGGAGGACAGGGGGTTTCAGATACGCAGTATTTT.

The CDR3 nucleotides are TGTGCCAGCAGTCCGAGGGGTTGGGGGGCCAACGTCCTGACTTTC. Translation gives CASSPRGWGANVLTF. This sequence joins TRBV6-2 or TRBV6-3 and TRBJ2-6, with D tentatively TRBD1 or TRBD2 (5 bases each). The germline V gene encodes CDR1 MNHEY and CDR2 SVGEGT. V dropped 5 bases and J dropped 4 bases, with 12 bases sitting between them. The CDR3 consists of 15 residues.

The chain joins TRBV12-3 or TRBV12-4 to TRBJ1-1; D not resolved. V was shortened by 7 bases and J by 3 bases, with 9 bases between the two germline ends. This CDR3 has 12 amino acids. DNA for the CDR3: TGTGCCAGCATGACTGGGGACACTGAAGCTTTCTTT. Its protein product is CASMTGDTEAFF.